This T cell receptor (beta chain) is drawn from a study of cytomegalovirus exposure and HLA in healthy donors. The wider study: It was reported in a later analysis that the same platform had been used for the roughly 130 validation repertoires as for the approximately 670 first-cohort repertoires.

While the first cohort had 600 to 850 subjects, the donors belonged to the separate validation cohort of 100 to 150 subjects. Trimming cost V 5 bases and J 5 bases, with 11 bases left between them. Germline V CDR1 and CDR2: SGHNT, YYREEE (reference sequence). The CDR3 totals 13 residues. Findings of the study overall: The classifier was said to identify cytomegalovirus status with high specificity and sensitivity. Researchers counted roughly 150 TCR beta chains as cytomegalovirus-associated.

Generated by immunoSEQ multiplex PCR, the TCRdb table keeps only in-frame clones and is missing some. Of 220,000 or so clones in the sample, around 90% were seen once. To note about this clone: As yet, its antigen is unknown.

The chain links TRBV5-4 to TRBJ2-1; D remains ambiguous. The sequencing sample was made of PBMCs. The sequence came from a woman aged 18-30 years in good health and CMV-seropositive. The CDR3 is CASRYNRDNEQFF. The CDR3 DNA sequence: TGTGCCAGCAGATATAACAGAGACAATGAGCAGTTCTTC.